The next 32 T cell receptor beta chains were all read from a single sample in a study of technical replicates of blood from a few donors (dated by TCRdb to about 2017). Receptor amplification or capture employed the immunoSEQ multiplex PCR assay. TCRdb stores this immuneACCESS table with in-frame sequences only. Part of the clones is absent; in the studies checked, under half of the shortfall reflects unresolved V genes, and no reason is known for the rest. This sample lists 75,000 to 95,000 clones; 75% to 95% were detected once. The ten most abundant clones make up under 0.3% of the sample. Source material: T cells isolated from PBMCs. Every receptor here comes from a human donor in good health.

This chain uses TRBV10-3 with TRBJ1-3, with a tentative D call TRBD1 (5 bases). Germline assignment: CDR1 ENHRY and CDR2 SYGVKD. This CDR3 has 20 amino acids. V lost 6 bases and J 0 bases, leaving 27 bases between the germline ends. CDR3 sequence reads: CAIRSRSTADTNSSGNTIYF. DNA for the CDR3: TGTGCCATCAGGAGCCGGTCGACAGCCGATACAAACTCCTCTGGAAACACCATATATTTT.

The rearrangement links TRBV7-9 to TRBJ2-1; D is uncertain. The CDR3 has 13 amino acids. The V end lost 7 bases, the J end lost 8 bases, and 15 bases lay between the germline ends. Germline lookup yields CDR1 SEHNR and CDR2 FQNEAQ (reference sequence). This CDR3 reads CASNRANLYEQFF. The CDR3 DNA is TGTGCCAGCAACCGAGCGAATCTCTATGAGCAGTTCTTC.

The chain couples TRBV28 to TRBJ2-3, with TRBD1 as a possible D gene (6 bases). CDR1 and CDR2 from the germline V gene are MDHEN and SYDVKM. This CDR3 region has 14 residues. V lost 6 bases and J 2 bases, leaving 12 bases between the germline ends. The CDR3 coding sequence is TGTGCCAGCAGACTGGACAGCAACACAGATACGCAGTATTTT. This gives the protein CASRLDSNTDTQYF.

This clone was seen just once. J is TRBJ2-7 and V is TRBV7-8; 11 positions agree with TRBD1. V dropped 5 bases and J dropped 3; count of bases not matched to a gene: 9. The CDR3 consists of 16 residues. Germline V lookup: CDR1 SGHVS, CDR2 FQNEAQ. The DNA of the CDR3 is TGTGCCAGCAGCCACCGAGCGGACAGGGGGCTCTACGAGCAGTACTTC. Translation: CASSHRADRGLYEQYF.

V usage is TRBV10-2 and J usage is TRBJ2-7, with 7 bases fitting TRBD1. The trim removed 7 bases at V and 6 bases at J, leaving 12 bases unmatched. Looked up from germline, CDR1 is WSHSY and CDR2 is SAAADI. This CDR3 is 14 amino acids long. The CDR3: CASTLTGLTGEQYF. CDR3 sequence (DNA): TGCGCCAGCACCCTGACAGGGTTAACCGGCGAGCAGTACTTC.

This chain uses TRBV10-3 with TRBJ1-2; D remains unclear. The CDR3 has 12 residues. V was clipped by 1 base and J by 6 bases, with 6 bases between them. Germline V gene data show CDR1 as ENHRY and CDR2 as SYGVKD. The CDR3 region has the DNA TGTGCCATCAGTGAGTTCCAGAATGGCTACACCTTC. It is translated as CAISEFQNGYTF.

The table lists this clone with a count of one. V gene TRBV5-1 combines with J gene TRBJ2-7, with 7 bases fitting TRBD1. Germline CDR1 is SGHRS and CDR2 is YFSETQ. V lost 2 bases to trimming and J lost 5 bases; unmatched junction nucleotides: 7. The CDR3 runs to 14 residues. The CDR3 here is CASSLTGVSDEQYF. The CDR3 DNA reads TGCGCCAGCAGCTTAACAGGGGTATCAGACGAGCAGTACTTC.

This chain uses TRBV28 with TRBJ2-7; possibly TRBD1 for D (6 bases). Trimming removed 5 bases from V and 3 bases from J, with 17 bases in between. The germline V gene has CDR1 MDHEN and CDR2 SYDVKM. The CDR3 consists of 15 residues. The CDR3 here is CASSTPHRDHYEQYF. The CDR3 DNA reads as TGTGCCAGCAGTACCCCTCACAGGGACCACTACGAGCAGTACTTC.

CDR3 residues: CASSLGGRDSPLHF. In nucleotides, the CDR3 is TGCGCCAGCAGCTTGGGGGGGCGCGATTCACCCCTCCACTTT. The chain employs TRBV5-1 and TRBJ1-6; the D gene is possibly TRBD1 (6 bases). The CDR3 contains 14 residues. Germline lookup yields CDR1 SGHRS and CDR2 YFSETQ. Trimming took 0 bases from V and 8 from J, leaving 9 bases between them.

V usage is TRBV6-6 and J usage is TRBJ1-1; D gene ambiguous. V was trimmed by 2 bases and J by 4 bases, leaving 17 bases between them. Germline V gene sequence: CDR1 MNHNY, CDR2 SVGAGI (reference sequence). This CDR3 is built from 16 residues. CDR3 residues: CASSYAANPTLTEAFF. Here the CDR3 DNA reads TGTGCCAGCAGTTACGCGGCGAACCCAACCCTCACTGAAGCTTTCTTT.

CDR3 sequence reads: CSVPPRVGSYNEQFF. For the CDR3, the DNA is TGCAGCGTACCGCCCCGGGTTGGCTCCTACAATGAGCAGTTCTTC. This sequence joins TRBV29-1 and TRBJ2-1; no clear D. Per germline, CDR1 SQVTM and CDR2 ANQGSEA. Trimming left V 6 bases short and J 0 bases short, with 15 bases between. The CDR3 has 15 residues.

The V gene is TRBV12-5, the J gene TRBJ1-2, with TRBD1 as a possible D gene (6 bases). CDR1 LGHNT and CDR2 FRNRAP come from the germline V gene. Trimming left V 6 bases short and J 4 bases short, with 9 bases between. The CDR3 extends over 12 amino acids. CDR3 DNA sequence: TGTGCTAGTGGACAGGGACCCTATGGCTACACCTTC. Amino acid sequence: CASGQGPYGYTF. The full variable domain, its missing parts supplied by reference TRBV12-5 and TRBJ1-2, is DARVTQTPRHKVTEMGQEVTMRCQPILGHNTVFWYRQTMMQGLELLAYFRNRAPLDDSGMPKDRFSAEMPDATLATLKIQPSEPRDSAVYFCASGQGPYGYTFGSGTRLTVV.

The chain employs TRBV23-1 and TRBJ2-7, with no clear D. TRBV23-1 belongs to the ORF category, with a function that is uncertain. Trimming removed 0 bases from V and 4 bases from J, with 7 bases in between. The CDR3 totals 13 residues. The CDR3 bases are TGCGCCAGCAGTCAATCGCGAGATTACGAGCAGTACTTC. Its translation is CASSQSRDYEQYF.

This chain connects TRBV7-9 to TRBJ2-1; D unclear. Trimming removed 5 bases at V and 15 bases at J, with 8 bases between. The germline V gene encodes CDR1 SEHNR and CDR2 FQNEAQ (reference sequence). The CDR3 is 9 residues long. This CDR3 is CASSGLVFF. Written as DNA, the CDR3 is TGTGCCAGCAGCGGGCTTGTGTTCTTC.

This chain joins TRBV15 and TRBJ1-2, with unresolved D. This CDR3 spans 15 amino acids. Germline V gene data show CDR1 as LNHNV and CDR2 as YYDKDF (reference sequence). The V end was cut by 0 bases, the J end by 0 bases, with 8 bases between. The CDR3 DNA reads TGTGCCACCAGCAGAGATAGAGTAGCTAACTATGGCTACACCTTC. This translates into CATSRDRVANYGYTF.

CDR3 DNA: TGTGCCAGCAGGATTTTAGGGAGGACCGGGGAGCTGTTTTTT. The encoded protein is CASRILGRTGELFF. J is TRBJ2-2 and V is TRBV27; possibly TRBD2 for D (6 bases). The germline V and J ends were trimmed by 6 bases and 5 bases, with 13 bases remaining between them. CDR1 MNHEY and CDR2 SMNVEV come from the germline V gene (reference sequence). CDR3 length: 14 residues.

V gene TRBV11-3 combines with J gene TRBJ2-7; D remains unclear. V was clipped by 1 base and J by 1 base, with 11 bases between them. Germline CDR1 is SGHNT and CDR2 is YENEEA. The CDR3 runs to 15 residues. The DNA of the CDR3 is TGTGCCAGCAGCTTAGGGCTAACAGCTTCCTACGAGCAGTACTTC. It yields the protein CASSLGLTASYEQYF. Combining the CDR3 with reference TRBV11-3 and TRBJ2-7 gives the whole variable domain EAGVVQSPRYKIIEKKQPVAFWCNPISGHNTLYWYLQNLGQGPELLIRYENEEAVDDSQLPKDRFSAERLKGVDSTLKIQPAELGDSAVYLCASSLGLTASYEQYFGPGTRLTVT.

This chain uses TRBV30 with TRBJ2-3; 7 bases line up with TRBD2. Germline lookup yields CDR1 GTSNPN and CDR2 SVGIG (reference sequence). V lost 3 bases and J lost 2; bases outside the gene matches: 2. The CDR3 totals 13 residues. The CDR3: CAWSGGTTDTQYF. The CDR3 DNA is TGTGCCTGGAGCGGGGGGACCACAGATACGCAGTATTTT.

The J gene is TRBJ2-6, the V gene TRBV7-9; 11 positions agree with TRBD1. Unmatched junction bases numbered 7, after V lost 7 bases and J lost 8 bases. Per germline, CDR1 SEHNR and CDR2 FQNEAQ (reference sequence). This CDR3 spans 15 amino acids. The chain's CDR3 is CASNEDRGLSNVLTF. The CDR3 DNA is TGTGCCAGCAACGAGGACAGGGGGCTTTCCAACGTCCTGACTTTC.

The rearrangement links TRBV2 to TRBJ1-2, with 7 bases that match TRBD1. J was trimmed by 5 bases and V by 4 bases; bases with no gene match: 4. Germline V CDR1 and CDR2: SNHLY, FYNNEI. This CDR3 spans 13 amino acids. In nucleotides, the CDR3 is TGTGCCAGCAGTGCGGGACAGACTTATGGCTACACCTTC. Translation gives CASSAGQTYGYTF.

The chain employs TRBV10-3 and TRBJ2-7; TRBD2 matches 8 bases. Germline assignment: CDR1 ENHRY and CDR2 SYGVKD. This CDR3 comprises 14 residues. V gave up 6 bases and J gave up 3 bases; unmatched junction bases: 7. CDR3 in DNA: TGTGCCATCAGGCCCTCGGGGGGGAGCTACGAGCAGTACTTC. Its protein is CAIRPSGGSYEQYF.

The chain employs TRBV9 and TRBJ1-1, with D possibly being TRBD1 (5 bases). V lost 0 bases to trimming and J lost 3 bases, with 6 bases between them. The germline V gene encodes CDR1 SGDLS and CDR2 YYNGEE. This CDR3 comprises 13 residues. The CDR3 here is CASSVGGDTEAFF. CDR3 DNA: TGTGCCAGCAGCGTAGGGGGCGACACTGAAGCTTTCTTT.

DNA for the CDR3: TGTGCCAGCAGTCCCGGGACAGGGGTTGGCTACACCTTC. This sequence encodes CASSPGTGVGYTF. The rearrangement joins TRBV27 to TRBJ1-2; 10 bases map to TRBD1. CDR1 is MNHEY and CDR2 is SMNVEV in the germline V gene (reference sequence). The CDR3 length is 13 residues. The V gene end was trimmed by 5 bases and the J gene end by 7 bases; junction bases not matched to a gene: 4.

This chain joins TRBV30 and TRBJ2-7; possibly TRBD2 for D (5 bases). Germline CDR1 GTSNPN, CDR2 SVGIG (reference sequence). The CDR3 is 15 residues long. Deletions cut 2 bases from V and 4 bases from J, with 18 bases between. In DNA form, the CDR3 reads TGTGCCTGGAGTCCAGGATTGCGGGTATCATACGAGCAGTACTTC. Translated, it gives CAWSPGLRVSYEQYF.

V is TRBV10-1 and J is TRBJ2-5; perhaps TRBD1 as D (5 bases). The germline CDR1 and CDR2 sequences are WNHNN and SYGVQD (reference sequence). Deletions cut 3 bases from V and 2 bases from J, with 19 bases between. The CDR3 runs to 17 residues. In DNA form, the CDR3 reads TGCGCCAGCAGTGATGGGGCCGAAGAAACTACACAAGAGACCCAGTACTTC. Amino acids: CASSDGAEETTQETQYF.

The V and J genes are TRBV4-1 and TRBJ2-1; TRBD2 aligns across 11 bases. Germline CDR1 is MGHRA and CDR2 is YSYEKL. With V trimmed by 4 bases and J by 10 bases, 12 bases remained unmatched. The CDR3 is 16 amino acids. CDR3 nucleotides: TGCGCCAGCAGCCTACAGAAGCTAGCGGGAGGAAACGAGCAGTTCTTC. This codes for CASSLQKLAGGNEQFF.

The chain employs TRBV5-6 and TRBJ2-6; D is ambiguous. Germline CDR1 is SGHDT and CDR2 is YYEEEE. This CDR3 region has 15 residues. V gave up 0 bases and J gave up 2 bases, with 6 bases separating them. The CDR3 loop is CASSLAGPGANVLTF. CDR3 in DNA: TGTGCCAGCAGCTTGGCAGGTCCTGGGGCCAACGTCCTGACTTTC. Together with reference TRBV5-6 and TRBJ2-6, the CDR3 gives the full variable domain: DAGVTQSPTHLIKTRGQQVTLRCSPKSGHDTVSWYQQALGQGPQFIFQYYEEEERQRGNFPDRFSGHQFPNYSSELNVNALLLGDSALYLCASSLAGPGANVLTFGAGSRLTVL.

This chain uses TRBV2 with TRBJ2-3; the D gene is possibly TRBD2 (5 bases). Germline V gene sequence: CDR1 SNHLY, CDR2 FYNNEI. This CDR3 is built from 11 residues. V shed 8 bases and J shed 4 bases, with 7 bases lying between them. For the CDR3, the DNA is TGTGCCAGCCAACTAGCAGATACGCAGTATTTT. This codes for CASQLADTQYF.

The rearrangement links TRBV29-1 to TRBJ2-5, with TRBD1 identical over 9 bases. This CDR3 spans 15 amino acids. Germline V gene data show CDR1 as SQVTM and CDR2 as ANQGSEA. J was trimmed by 0 bases and V by 5 bases; bases with no gene match: 7. CDR3 DNA sequence: TGCAGCGTTCGACAGGGGGTAAGGTACCAAGAGACCCAGTACTTC. It yields the protein CSVRQGVRYQETQYF.

J is TRBJ2-7 and V is TRBV5-1, with D maybe TRBD2 (5 bases). The CDR3 covers 14 residues. The ends were cut back, 0 bases at V and 6 bases at J, with 13 bases in the middle. Germline CDR1 SGHRS, CDR2 YFSETQ. CDR3 sequence reads: CASSLAFVEGEQYF. The CDR3 nucleotides read TGCGCCAGCAGCTTGGCGTTTGTTGAGGGCGAGCAGTACTTC.

The CDR3 here is CASSFGQGTETQYF. CDR3 bases: TGCGCCAGCAGCTTCGGACAGGGGACAGAGACCCAGTACTTC. The rearrangement uses TRBV5-1 and TRBJ2-5; the match to TRBD1 covers 9 bases. The V and J ends lost 2 bases and 4 bases, in that order; junction bases with no gene match: 3. In germline, CDR1 is SGHRS, CDR2 YFSETQ. The CDR3 contains 14 residues.

V gene TRBV30 combines with J gene TRBJ1-6; 8 bases agree with TRBD1. The CDR3 spans 14 residues. Losses at the gene ends were 4 bases for V and 14 bases for J; bases not matched to a gene: 13. Looked up from germline, CDR1 is GTSNPN and CDR2 is SVGIG (reference sequence). CDR3 region: CAWTTGQGFSTLHF. CDR3 DNA sequence: TGTGCCTGGACCACAGGACAGGGTTTTTCTACCCTCCACTTT. The variable domain in full, completed from reference TRBV30 and TRBJ1-6, reads SQTIHQWPATLVQPVGSPLSLECTVEGTSNPNLYWYRQAAGRGLQLLFYSVGIGQISSEVPQNLSASRPQDRQFILSSKKLLLSDSGFYLCAWTTGQGFSTLHFGNGTRLTVT.